What follows describes a single T cell receptor beta chain. This CDR3 is 13 amino acids long. Germline V gene sequence: CDR1 SGHAT, CDR2 FQNNGV. Trimming pared 3 bases from V and 8 bases from J, leaving 11 bases between. TCRdb's table, derived via immunoSEQ multiplex PCR, lists solely in-frame clones and lacks some. Counted here are about 40,000 clones, about nine tenths occurring once; the ten biggest clones make up around 0.41%. The sample comes from a study of T cell changes during pregnancy in multiple sclerosis. Sample: CD4+ T cells from peripheral blood mononuclear cells, taken in the third trimester of pregnancy. The chain links TRBV11-2 to TRBJ2-1; D ambiguous. This TCR was sampled from a female donor with multiple sclerosis, enrolled in a pregnancy study. The CDR3 sequence is CASSFRGVHEQFF. CDR3 DNA sequence: TGTGCCAGCAGCTTTCGCGGCGTGCATGAGCAGTTCTTC.